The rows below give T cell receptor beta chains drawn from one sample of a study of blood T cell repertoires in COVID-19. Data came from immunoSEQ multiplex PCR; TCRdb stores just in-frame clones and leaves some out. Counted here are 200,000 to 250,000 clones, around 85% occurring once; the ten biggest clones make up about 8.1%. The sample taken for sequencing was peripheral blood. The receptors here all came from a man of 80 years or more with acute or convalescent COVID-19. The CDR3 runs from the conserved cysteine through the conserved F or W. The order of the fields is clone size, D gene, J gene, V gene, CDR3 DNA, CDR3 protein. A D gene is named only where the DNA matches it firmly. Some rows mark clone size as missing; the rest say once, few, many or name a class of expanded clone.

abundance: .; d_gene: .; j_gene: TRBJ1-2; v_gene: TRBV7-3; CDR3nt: TGTGCCAGCAGCTCCCAGAGGGGGTCTGGCTACACCTTC; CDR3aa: CASSSQRGSGYTF
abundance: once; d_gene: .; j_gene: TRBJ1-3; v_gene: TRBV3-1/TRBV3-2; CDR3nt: TGTGCCAGCAGTCCGGAGGGGAGAACCATATATTTT; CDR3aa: CASSPEGRTIYF
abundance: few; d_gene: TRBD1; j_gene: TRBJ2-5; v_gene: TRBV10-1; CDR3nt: TGCGCCAGCAGCCGGGCAGGGACAGCAAAAGAGACCCAGTACTTC; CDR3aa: CASSRAGTAKETQYF
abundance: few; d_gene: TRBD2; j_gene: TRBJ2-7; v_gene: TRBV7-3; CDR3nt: TGTGCCAGCAGCTCACCGGGACTAGCGGGCCGCTCCTCCTACGAGCAGTACTTC; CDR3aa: CASSSPGLAGRSSYEQYF
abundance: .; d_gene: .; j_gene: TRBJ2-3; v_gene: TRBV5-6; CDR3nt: TGTGCCAGCAGCTTGGCCCGAACCGCCGGGGCAGATACGCAGTATTTT; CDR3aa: CASSLARTAGADTQYF
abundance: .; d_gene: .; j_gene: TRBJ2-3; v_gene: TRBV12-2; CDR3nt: TGTGCAGTGAGGGGGCCGGGTACAGATACGCAGTATTTT; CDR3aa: CAVRGPGTDTQYF
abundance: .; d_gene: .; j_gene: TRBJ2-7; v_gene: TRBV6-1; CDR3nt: TGTGCCAGCAGTGACCTTTTACAGGGCGAGCAGTACTTC; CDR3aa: CASSDLLQGEQYF
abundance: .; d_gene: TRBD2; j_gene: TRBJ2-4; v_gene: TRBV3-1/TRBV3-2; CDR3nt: TGTGCCAGCAGCCAGGCGGCTAGCGGGGGGGTACTTTACCAAAACATTCAGTACTTC; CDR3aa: CASSQAASGGVLYQNIQYF
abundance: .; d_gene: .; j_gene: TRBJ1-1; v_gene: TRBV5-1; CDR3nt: TGCGCCAGCAGCCCCTTCGGGGGGGCGAACACTGAAGCTTTCTTT; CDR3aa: CASSPFGGANTEAFF
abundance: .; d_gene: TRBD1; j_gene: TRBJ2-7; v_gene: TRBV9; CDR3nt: TGTGCCAGCAGCGTAGGGGGACAGGGTTCTTACGAGCAGTACTTC; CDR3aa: CASSVGGQGSYEQYF
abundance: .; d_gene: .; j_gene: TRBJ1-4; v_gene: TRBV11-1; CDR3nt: TGTGCCAGCAGCTTACACAGGAATGAAAAACTGTTTTTT; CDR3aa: CASSLHRNEKLFF
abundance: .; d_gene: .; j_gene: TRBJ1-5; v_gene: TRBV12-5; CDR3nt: TGTGCTAGTGGTTTGGGAAGTAGTCAGGGGCAGCCCCAGCATTTT; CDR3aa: CASGLGSSQGQPQHF
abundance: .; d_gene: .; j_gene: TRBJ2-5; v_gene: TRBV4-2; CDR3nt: TGTGCCAGCAGCCAAGATTCGAGCTACCAAGAGACCCAGTACTTC; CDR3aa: CASSQDSSYQETQYF
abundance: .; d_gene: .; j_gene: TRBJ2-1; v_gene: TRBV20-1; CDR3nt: TGCAGCACTGAGAAATACCCTGAGCAGTTCTTC; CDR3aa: CSTEKYPEQFF
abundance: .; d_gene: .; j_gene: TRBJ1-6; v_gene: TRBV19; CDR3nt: TGTGCCAGTAGTGGGACACAATACTCACCCCTCCACTTT; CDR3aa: CASSGTQYSPLHF
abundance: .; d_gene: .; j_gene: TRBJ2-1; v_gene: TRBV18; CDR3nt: TGTGCCAGCTCACCACCGTCGTTGTATGAGCAGTTCTTC; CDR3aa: CASSPPSLYEQFF
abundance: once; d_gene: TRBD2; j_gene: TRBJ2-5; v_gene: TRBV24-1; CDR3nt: TGTGCCACCAGTGATCCCGGACTAGCGGGAGTGCGGGAGACCCAGTACTTC; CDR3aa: CATSDPGLAGVRETQYF
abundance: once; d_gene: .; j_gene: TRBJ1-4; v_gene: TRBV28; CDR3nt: TGTGCCAGCAGAATCAGAACAACTAATGAAAAACTGTTTTTT; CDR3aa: CASRIRTTNEKLFF
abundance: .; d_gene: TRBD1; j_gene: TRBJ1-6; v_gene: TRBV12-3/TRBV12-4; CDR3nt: TGTGCCAGCAGTTCGACAGGGAATTCACCCCTCCACTTT; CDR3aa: CASSSTGNSPLHF
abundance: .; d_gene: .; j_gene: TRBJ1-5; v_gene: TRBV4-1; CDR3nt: TGCGCCAGCAGCCAAGTAGGGGCCAGCAATCAGCCCCAGCATTTT; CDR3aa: CASSQVGASNQPQHF
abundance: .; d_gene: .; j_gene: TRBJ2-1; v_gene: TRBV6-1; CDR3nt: TGTGCCAGCAGTGCAAAAGGGGGGGGCGGTCTCGGAGAGCAGTTCTTC; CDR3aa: CASSAKGGGGLGEQFF
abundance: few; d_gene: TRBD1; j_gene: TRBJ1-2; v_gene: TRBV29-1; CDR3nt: TGCAGCGTTGCGACAGGGACCTATGGCTACACCTTC; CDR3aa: CSVATGTYGYTF
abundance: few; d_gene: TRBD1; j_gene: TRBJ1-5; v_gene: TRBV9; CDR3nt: TGTGCCAGCAGCGTAGAGGGGACAGTCGGTCAGCCCCAGCATTTT; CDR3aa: CASSVEGTVGQPQHF
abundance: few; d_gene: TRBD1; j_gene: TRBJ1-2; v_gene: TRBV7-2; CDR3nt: TGTGCCAGCAGCTCTCCCGGGACAGGGGGCGCTGGCTACACCTTC; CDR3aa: CASSSPGTGGAGYTF
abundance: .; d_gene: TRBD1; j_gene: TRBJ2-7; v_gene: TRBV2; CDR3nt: TGTGCCAGCAGTGAATGGCAGGGGGCCTCCAACGAGCAGTACTTC; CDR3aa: CASSEWQGASNEQYF
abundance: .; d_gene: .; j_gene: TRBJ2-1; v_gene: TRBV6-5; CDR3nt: TGTGCCAGCACCCGGAAGGGAGGGGGGTACAATGAGCAGTTCTTC; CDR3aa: CASTRKGGGYNEQFF
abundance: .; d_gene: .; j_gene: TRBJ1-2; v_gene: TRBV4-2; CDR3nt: TGTGCCAGCAGCCAAGACTACCCTTTCTCTTATGGCTACACCTTC; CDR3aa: CASSQDYPFSYGYTF
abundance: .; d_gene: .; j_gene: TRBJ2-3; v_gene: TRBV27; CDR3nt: TGTGCCACCGCGCGGGGAGATACGCAGTATTTT; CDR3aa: CATARGDTQYF
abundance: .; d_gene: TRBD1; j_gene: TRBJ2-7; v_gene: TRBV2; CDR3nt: TGTGCCAGCAGTGTCGACAGGGGGACCTACGAGCAGTACTTC; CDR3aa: CASSVDRGTYEQYF
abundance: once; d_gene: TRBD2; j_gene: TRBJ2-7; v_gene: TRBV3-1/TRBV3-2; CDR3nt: TGTGCCAGCAGCCGCCGGACTAGCAACGAGCAGTACTTC; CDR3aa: CASSRRTSNEQYF
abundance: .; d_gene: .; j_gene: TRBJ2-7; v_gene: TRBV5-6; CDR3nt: TGTGCCAGCAGCTTTCAGGGGATGAGCTCCTACGAGCAGTACTTC; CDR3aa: CASSFQGMSSYEQYF
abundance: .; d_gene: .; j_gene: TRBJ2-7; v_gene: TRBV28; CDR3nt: TGTGCCAGCAGTTCCCATCAGGGTCGCTACGAGCAGTACTTC; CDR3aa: CASSSHQGRYEQYF
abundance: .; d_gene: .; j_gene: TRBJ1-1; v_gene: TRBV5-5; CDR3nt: TGTGCCCGCCTCGGGGAGAACACTGAAGCTTTCTTT; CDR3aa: CARLGENTEAFF
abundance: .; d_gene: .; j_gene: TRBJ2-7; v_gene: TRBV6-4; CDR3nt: TGTGCCAGCAGTGACCGCGGACTTAGCTCCTACGAGCAGTACTTC; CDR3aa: CASSDRGLSSYEQYF
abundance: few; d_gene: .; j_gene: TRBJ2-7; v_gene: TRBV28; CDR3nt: TGTGCCAGTAAACGGGCGGGCCACACCTACGAGCAGTACTTC; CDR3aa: CASKRAGHTYEQYF
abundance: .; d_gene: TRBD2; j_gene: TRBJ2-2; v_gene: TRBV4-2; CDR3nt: TGTGCCAGCAGCCAAGATGCCCAGCGGGGGACCACCGGGGAGCTGTTTTTT; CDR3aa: CASSQDAQRGTTGELFF
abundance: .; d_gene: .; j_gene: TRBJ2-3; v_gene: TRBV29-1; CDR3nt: TGCAGCGTGCTCCCCCAGGGGTCTAGCACAGATACGCAGTATTTT; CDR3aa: CSVLPQGSSTDTQYF
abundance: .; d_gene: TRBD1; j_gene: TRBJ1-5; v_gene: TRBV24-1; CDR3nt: TGTGCCACCAGTGATCAGGGGGCCGGACAGGGCAATCAGCCCCAGCATTTT; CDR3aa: CATSDQGAGQGNQPQHF
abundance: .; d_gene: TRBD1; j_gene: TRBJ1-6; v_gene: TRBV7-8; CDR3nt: TGTGCCAGCAGCTTAATGGGACAGGGTGGCTCCTATAATTCACCCCTCCACTTT; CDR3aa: CASSLMGQGGSYNSPLHF
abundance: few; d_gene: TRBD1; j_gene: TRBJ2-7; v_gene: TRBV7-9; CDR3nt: TGTGCCAGCAGCCCCACAGGGGGCGCATCGTACGAGCAGTACTTC; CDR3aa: CASSPTGGASYEQYF
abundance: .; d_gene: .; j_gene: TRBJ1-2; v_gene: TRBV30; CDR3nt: TGTGCCTGGAGTGACCCGGTAAAGCGGAGATTCGGCTATGGCTACACCTTC; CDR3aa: CAWSDPVKRRFGYGYTF
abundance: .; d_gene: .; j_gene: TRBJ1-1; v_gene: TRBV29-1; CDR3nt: TGCAGCGTGGTACACAGGGCTGAAGCTTTCTTT; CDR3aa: CSVVHRAEAFF